Shown below are 25 T cell receptor beta chains from a single sample sequenced in a study of CD8+CD57+ T cells in acquired aplastic anemia. All sequencing subjects had displayed CD8+CD57+ cell expansion on flow cytometry. Profiles of TCR beta VDJ and CDR3 were generated from a genomic DNA template. TCRdb ran MiXCR on the reads and lists one entry per CDR3 protein. Among about 150,000 distinct CDR3 sequences listed, about 54% were seen once. The sequenced material came from sorted CD4+, CD8+, or CD8+CD57+ T cells (not recorded which) from PBMCs. Receptor source: a human donor with aplastic anemia.

This chain joins TRBV20-1 and TRBJ2-5; TRBD1 agrees at 11 bases. This CDR3 has 14 residues. Germline trimming cut 6 bases from V and 7 bases from J; bases unmatched to any gene: 10. Germline V lookup: CDR1 DFQATT, CDR2 SNEGSKA (reference sequence). CDR3: CSAERGTGGGTQYF. The CDR3 nucleotides read TGCAGTGCCGAAAGGGGGACAGGGGGAGGGACCCAGTACTTC.

This clonotype was found once. Being one base from a much bigger clone, this may be a read error. This chain joins TRBV25-1 and TRBJ2-1; 8 nucleotides line up with TRBD2. The CDR3 has 16 residues. CDR1 and CDR2 from the germline V gene are MGHDK and SYGVNS. Here the CDR3 DNA reads TGTGCCAGCAGCAGCCGATTAGCGGGGCCCTACAATGCGCAGTTCTTC. Protein sequence: CASSSRLAGPYNAQFF.

This clonotype was found many times. The genes are TRBV19 and TRBJ1-6; no clear D. The V gene's germline CDR1 is LNHDA and CDR2 SQIVND (reference sequence). The CDR3 has 15 residues. V was shortened by 3 bases and J by 10 bases, with 16 bases between the two germline ends. The CDR3 DNA reads TGTGCCAGTAGTATGAGTGAGGGTCCCCTCTCACCCCTCCACTTT. It specifies CASSMSEGPLSPLHF.

This clonotype was seen many times. One end of the junction varies from germline; a read error may be responsible. The chain recombines TRBV7-9 with TRBJ2-7; TRBD1 matches at 9 bases. Germline V gene lookup returns CDR1 SEHNR and CDR2 FQNEAQ (reference sequence). The CDR3 runs 14 residues. The CDR3 DNA follows: TGTGCCAGCTGCTTAGACAGGGGGGATTTCGAGCAGTACTTC. The encoded protein is CASCLDRGDFEQYF.

This clonotype was observed at least ten times. This chain connects TRBV7-9 to TRBJ2-2; TRBD1 or TRBD2 may be the D gene (5 bases each). Trimming shortened V by 1 base and J by 3 bases, and 9 bases separated the two germline ends. Per the germline V gene, CDR1 is SEHNR and CDR2 is FQNEAQ (reference sequence). The CDR3 contains 15 residues. CDR3 in DNA: TGTGCCAGCAGCTTAGTCGGGGCCGACACCGGGGAGCTGTTTTTT. Amino acid sequence: CASSLVGADTGELFF.

V gene TRBV12-3 or TRBV12-4 combines with J gene TRBJ2-6; 7 positions match TRBD1. The CDR3 has 17 residues. V lost 2 bases, J lost 1 base, and 5 bases stayed unmatched. CDR3 bases: TGTGCCAGCAGTTTATCCCGGGACAGTTCTGGGGCCAACGTCCTGACTTTC. It encodes CASSLSRDSSGANVLTF.

The rearrangement links TRBV12-3 or TRBV12-4 to TRBJ2-7; perhaps TRBD1 as D (6 bases). V was pared by 6 bases and J by 5 bases, with 11 bases between. The CDR3 spans 12 residues. CDR3 DNA sequence: TGTGCCAGCAGCCTCACAGGGCACGAGCAGTACTTC. This sequence encodes CASSLTGHEQYF.

The chain is built from TRBV12-3 or TRBV12-4 and TRBJ1-6; no clear D. V was cut by 6 bases and J by 7 bases, with 13 bases left in between. CDR3 size: 14 residues. For the CDR3, the DNA is TGTGCCAGCAGGCCCCCCACGGGGAATTCACCCCTCCACTTT. Translation gives CASRPPTGNSPLHF.

V usage is TRBV24-1 and J usage is TRBJ2-1; D assignment may be TRBD1 or TRBD2 (6 bases each). CDR1 and CDR2 (germline): KGHDR, SFDVKD. This CDR3 contains 14 residues. The germline V and J ends were trimmed by 9 bases and 7 bases, with 18 bases remaining between them. In DNA form, the CDR3 reads TGTGCCACCTCAGATCGGGGGCCGAGGAATGAGCAGTTCTTC. Translation: CATSDRGPRNEQFF.

This clonotype was found many times. CDR3 loop: CASSIDWQPQNTEAFF. CDR3 coding DNA: TGTGCCAGTAGTATAGATTGGCAGCCTCAGAACACTGAAGCTTTCTTT. The gene calls are TRBV19 and TRBJ1-1; D not resolved. The germline V gene has CDR1 LNHDA and CDR2 SQIVND (reference sequence). Trimming shortened V by 0 bases and J by 1 base, and 12 bases separated the two germline ends. The CDR3 has 16 amino acids.

The V call is TRBV2, the J call TRBJ1-6; possibly TRBD1 for D (5 bases). Germline V gives CDR1 SNHLY, CDR2 FYNNEI. Trimming left V 7 bases short and J 8 bases short, with 15 bases between. There are 14 residues in the CDR3. CDR3 residues: CASIGQGRHSPLHF. In nucleotides, the CDR3 is TGTGCCAGCATCGGGCAGGGAAGACATTCACCCCTCCACTTT.

The V and J genes are TRBV6-2 or TRBV6-3 and TRBJ2-3; 10 positions match TRBD2. CDR1 is MNHEY, CDR2 SVGEGT, per germline. Trimming cost V 2 bases and J 1 base; bases outside gene matches: 6. This CDR3 comprises 17 residues. The CDR3 spells CASSYGLAGGRTDTQYF. CDR3 DNA sequence: TGTGCCAGCAGTTACGGTTTAGCGGGGGGACGCACAGATACGCAGTATTTT.

This clonotype showed up many times. The chain carries TRBV4-3 and TRBJ2-1, with D perhaps TRBD1 (5 bases). CDR1 is LGHNA and CDR2 is YSLEER in the germline V gene. The V gene lost 5 bases and the J gene lost 7 bases, with 15 bases spanning the gap. CDR3 length: 14 residues. The CDR3 nucleotides read TGCGCCAGCAGCGTAGGGGTCTGGGCGAATGAGCAGTTCTTC. It is translated as CASSVGVWANEQFF.

The chain joins TRBV7-2 to TRBJ2-7; unclear D gene. The V gene's germline CDR1 is SGHTA and CDR2 FQGNSA. V lost 3 bases and J lost 6, with 9 bases in between. The CDR3 contains 12 residues. CDR3 nucleotides: TGTGCCAGCAGCTTGTTTAATCGCGAGCAGTACTTC. Amino acid sequence: CASSLFNREQYF. Based on the CDR3 plus reference TRBV7-2 and TRBJ2-7, the full variable domain is GAGVSQSPSNKVTEKGKDVELRCDPISGHTALYWYRQSLGQGLEFLIYFQGNSAPDKSGLPSDRFSAERTGGSVSTLTIQRTQQEDSAVYLCASSLFNREQYFGPGTRLTVT.

In this sample, this clonotype turned up a few times. The genes are TRBV29-1 and TRBJ1-1; 7 nucleotides line up with TRBD1. J gave up 6 bases and V 7 bases, and 8 bases lay outside the gene matches. The CDR3 totals 12 residues. Per germline, CDR1 SQVTM and CDR2 ANQGSEA. The CDR3 DNA follows: TGCAGCGGAAGTGACAGGGAAGCTGAAGCTTTCTTT. Translating it yields CSGSDREAEAFF.

This clonotype turned up a few times. V is TRBV6-5 and J is TRBJ2-5; 8 nucleotides align to TRBD2. Germline V gene sequence: CDR1 MNHEY, CDR2 SVGAGI. J was trimmed by 7 bases and V by 4 bases; bases with no gene match: 14. This CDR3 has 16 residues. This CDR3 reads CASSSPKAGAAGTQYF. Written as DNA, the CDR3 is TGTGCCAGCAGTTCCCCCAAAGCGGGGGCCGCAGGGACCCAGTACTTC.

Concerning this clonotype: Sequence at one end of the junction differs from germline and may be a read error. The chain carries TRBV2 and TRBJ2-7, with 9 bases matching TRBD2. Germline loops: CDR1 SNHLY, CDR2 FYNNEI. This CDR3 has 13 amino acids. In nucleotides, the CDR3 is TGTGCCACCAGTGTCAAACTAGCGGGCGAGCAGTACTTC. Translation: CATSVKLAGEQYF.

This clonotype has more than one count but fewer than ten. As the CDR3 is not closed by the conserved phenylalanine or tryptophan, this likely results from a read error. The chain recombines TRBV27 with TRBJ2-7, with D maybe TRBD1 (6 bases). The CDR3 contains 11 residues. V lost 11 bases and J 3 bases, leaving 11 bases between the germline ends. Looked up from germline, CDR1 is MNHEY and CDR2 is SMNVEV (reference sequence). CDR3 amino acids: CAYRVIYEQYS. CDR3 coding DNA: TGTGCCTACAGGGTAATCTACGAGCAGTACTCC.

With regard to this clonotype: A much larger clone is a single base away; this may be a read error. The chain uses TRBV5-4 and TRBJ2-5, with 10 bases matching TRBD1. V shed 4 bases, J shed 2 bases, and the junction held 8 bases outside the gene matches. The CDR3 is 16 amino acids. In germline, CDR1 is SGHNT, CDR2 YYREEE (reference sequence). This CDR3 reads CASSQARTGGQETQYF. For the CDR3, the DNA is TGTGCCAGCAGCCAAGCACGGACAGGGGGACAAGAGACCCAGTACTTC.

The chain uses TRBV2 and TRBJ1-1, with a tentative D call TRBD1 (6 bases). This CDR3 comprises 14 residues. Between the trimmed V and J ends, which lost 2 bases and 4 bases, there was a span of 11 bases. The germline CDR1 and CDR2 sequences are SNHLY and FYNNEI. The CDR3, as DNA: TGTGCCAGCAGTGAAACAGGGCTGGGCACTGAAGCTTTCTTT. Its translation: CASSETGLGTEAFF.

The V call is TRBV4-1, the J call TRBJ1-2; 9 bases are a match to TRBD1. The germline gives CDR1 MGHRA, CDR2 YSYEKL. The V segment lost 11 bases and the J segment 2 bases; nucleotides outside the gene matches: 3. CDR3 length: 12 residues. This CDR3 reads CARTGANYGYTF. The CDR3 DNA reads TGCGCCCGGACAGGGGCGAACTATGGCTACACCTTC.

This chain uses TRBV10-3 with TRBJ2-4, with 9 bases lining up with TRBD2. There are 15 residues in the CDR3. After removal of 4 bases from V and 12 bases from J, the junction contained 13 bases not matched to a gene. From germline, CDR1 is ENHRY and CDR2 SYGVKD. The CDR3 reads CAISAQAGGLSTQYF. The CDR3 DNA reads as TGTGCCATCAGTGCCCAAGCGGGGGGCCTATCAACTCAGTACTTC.

The rearrangement joins TRBV29-1 to TRBJ2-7, with 7 nucleotides matching TRBD1. Trimming cost V 8 bases and J 1 base; bases outside gene matches: 5. This CDR3 spans 12 amino acids. Per the germline V gene, CDR1 is SQVTM and CDR2 is ANQGSEA. CDR3 protein: CSLAGGSYEQYF. DNA for the CDR3: TGCAGCTTGGCAGGGGGTTCCTACGAGCAGTACTTC.

The sample holds a few counts of this clonotype. CDR3 residues: CATSRTHEQYF. Here the CDR3 DNA reads TGTGCCACCAGCAGAACCCACGAGCAGTACTTC. This rearrangement joins TRBV15 to TRBJ2-7, with D unresolved. This CDR3 is 11 amino acids long. Trimming took off 2 bases at V and 5 bases at J, with 4 bases between the two ends. The germline gives CDR1 LNHNV, CDR2 YYDKDF (reference sequence).

This clonotype appeared many times. J is TRBJ2-7 and V is TRBV9; D is possibly TRBD1 or TRBD2 (5 bases each). Germline values: CDR1 SGDLS, CDR2 YYNGEE. The length of the CDR3 is 14 residues. Between the trimmed V and J ends, which lost 0 bases and 2 bases, there was a span of 9 bases. DNA of the CDR3: TGTGCCAGCAGCGTAGGTCGAGGGGCCTACGAGCAGTACTTC. This codes for CASSVGRGAYEQYF.